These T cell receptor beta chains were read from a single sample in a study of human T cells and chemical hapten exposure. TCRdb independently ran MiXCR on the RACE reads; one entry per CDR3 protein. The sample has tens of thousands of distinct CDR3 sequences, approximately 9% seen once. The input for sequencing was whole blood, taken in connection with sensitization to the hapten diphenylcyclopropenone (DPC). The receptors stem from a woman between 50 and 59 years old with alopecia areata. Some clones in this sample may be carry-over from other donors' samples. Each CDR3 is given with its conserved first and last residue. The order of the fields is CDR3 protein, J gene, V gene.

CATTGLGTDTQYF,TRBJ2-3,TRBV12-3/TRBV12-4
CAWSAGLGGSRTDTQYF,TRBJ2-3,TRBV30
CASSLLMEDSNQPQHF,TRBJ1-5,TRBV28
CASSPLGDYGYTF,TRBJ1-2,TRBV3-1
CASSQDLGRGEQYF,TRBJ2-7,TRBV14
CASSDLASTDTLYF,TRBJ2-3,TRBV2
CASSLNLGRPEAFF,TRBJ1-1,TRBV3-1
CASRRRRSENEKLFF,TRBJ1-4,TRBV6-6
CASSRDNLNTEAFF,TRBJ1-1,TRBV12-3/TRBV12-4
CASSFWTVGAKNIQYF,TRBJ2-4,TRBV28
CSAESLGAASSYEQYF,TRBJ2-7,TRBV20-1
CASSFGKAAFF,TRBJ1-1,TRBV28
CSASFGLAGGNEQFF,TRBJ2-1,TRBV29-1
CSAGRDRGQPQHF,TRBJ1-5,TRBV20-1
CASSAGQDNYGYTF,TRBJ1-2,TRBV9
CASSPDRVSYNEQFF,TRBJ2-1,TRBV7-2
CASSPSTFSQETQYF,TRBJ2-5,TRBV5-1
CASSDRPSSSPGNTIYF,TRBJ1-3,TRBV13
CASSLEEGRIYEQYF,TRBJ2-7,TRBV7-8
CASSSSGGREFPGSEAFF,TRBJ1-1,TRBV12-3/TRBV12-4
CSANPTRALENNEQFF,TRBJ2-1,TRBV20-1
CAISVLASWNEQFF,TRBJ2-1,TRBV10-3
CSAPAAGFATNEKLFF,TRBJ1-4,TRBV20-1
CASSRTGTGFSGANVLTF,TRBJ2-6,TRBV3-2
CSARVRGDTEAFF,TRBJ1-1,TRBV20-1
CASSLLAGANEQFF,TRBJ2-1,TRBV6-2/TRBV6-3
CASSQEGVSVNEQFF,TRBJ2-1,TRBV4-1
CASTRTSGSSYNEQFF,TRBJ2-1,TRBV6-2/TRBV6-3
CASSGGPGQNTGELFF,TRBJ2-2,TRBV9
CASSGTSGSNEQFF,TRBJ2-1,TRBV6-2/TRBV6-3
CASSLKLEENEQFF,TRBJ2-1,TRBV5-4
CASSFVGYEQYF,TRBJ2-7,TRBV7-9
CASSVDPTSGVHEQYF,TRBJ2-7,TRBV9
CASGLGTFDSDQLQGGSEKLFF,TRBJ1-4,TRBV12-5
CASSLAWSVDSSGPSGYTF,TRBJ1-2,TRBV11-2
CATSRKGTASNQPQHF,TRBJ1-5,TRBV15
CASSPGPGGSPLHF,TRBJ1-6,TRBV5-6
CASTIGQGMDAGELFF,TRBJ2-2,TRBV7-9
CSARDGEVARGPQHF,TRBJ1-5,TRBV20-1
CASSWTGDDEQFF,TRBJ2-1,TRBV5-1
CATSDLVGETQYF,TRBJ2-5,TRBV24-1
CASSEEGSEAFF,TRBJ1-1,TRBV10-1